This T cell receptor (beta chain) comes out of a study of cytomegalovirus exposure and HLA in healthy donors (TCRdb year 2017). Looking at the study overall: An earlier analysis of some 600 of the donors reported around 280 Gb of sequence data and about 120 million unique TCR beta sequences obtained from about 179 million T cells. An early release that covered fewer than 750 HLA-typed donors contained approximately 300 gigabases of sequencing data and 85 million to 100 million unique TCR sequences. Of the roughly 410 genotyped donors, 70% to 90% were placed in the genetic ancestry cluster associated with self-reported Caucasian donors. The study was designed to test whether signatures of past pathogen exposure could be identified by cataloging public T cell receptors. Using immunosequencing, the study profiled T cell repertoires from 500 to 800 subjects and related those repertoires to cytomegalovirus serostatus. In addition to the first cohort of 666 subjects, a separate validation cohort of about 120 different subjects was used. To predict cytomegalovirus infection status, the study brought together high-throughput TCR immunosequencing, statistical association of individual TCRs with disease status, and machine learning. In a later analysis, previously published TCR beta repertoires from several hundred donors were re-analyzed and high-resolution HLA genotyping was added so that TCR occurrence patterns could be studied. Rather than using new phenotypic data, the later analysis identified candidate immune exposures from TCR beta sequences and from how often those sequences occurred across donors. An earlier analysis of fewer than 700 of the donors applied high-throughput TCR beta sequencing to assess whether each TCR beta V gene segment acted as functional or pseudogenic. Alongside the repertoire data, information on donor age, sex, ethnicity and CMV serostatus was compiled. Genome-wide SNP genotypes for about 60% of the 666 donors were used in a later genetic analysis, which treated that subset as a discovery cohort. Every repertoire in the discovery cohort had been generated on one and the same sequencing platform. HLA typing included class I and class II loci at four-digit resolution. The number of donors typed differed by locus, with about 629-630 for A, B, C, DRB1 and DQB1, more than 500 for DQA1, about 610 for DPA1, and 472 for DPB1. Several DR-DQ haplotypes were handled as single units for association and clustering because linkage in the cohort was strong. Among over 350 genotyped donors of the cohort, an average of roughly 240,000 unique TCR beta nucleotide sequences were sequenced per donor, about a sixth of them non-productive. Beyond this particular receptor, the publication reports: According to a later genetic analysis, donors in an Asian-associated ancestry cluster had fewer N-insertions in productive TCRs than the approximately 700-donor mean. Three of the identified cytomegalovirus-associated TCR beta chains were confirmed in vitro to be specific for cytomegalovirus antigens. In a later analysis, HLA-associated TCR beta chains showed more clonal expansion and lower generation probabilities than non-associated chains that were equally common. The classifier was reported to diagnose cytomegalovirus status with high specificity and sensitivity in both the original and validation cohorts. The 87-base-pair reads could not distinguish some IMGT-functional V segments, including TRBV6-2 and TRBV6-3, so those segments were excluded. Most CMV-associated TCR beta chains appeared to be HLA-restricted in a later analysis, and the HLA associations seemed to be driven largely by CMV exposure. Correlated functional status among segregating V segments might reflect linkage disequilibrium, but an unknown experimental factor could not be ruled out. A further reported finding was that TCR beta sequences accurately predicted the HLA-A and HLA-B alleles for most subjects in the first cohort. CMV serostatus was the only immune exposure information available for the cohort. According to a later analysis, TCR association rates differed among HLA loci, with DRB1 alleles showing the most associated TCRs and HLA-C alleles showing the fewest. When HLA alleles, especially DR and DQ, strongly co-occurred, attributing TCR associations to individual alleles was difficult. According to the authors, the approach could potentially be generalized to other disease states and immunological phenotypes. HLA typing was unavailable for some donors at each locus, so association tests used only the typed subset. A cluster of highly shared sequence variants was judged likely to be a technical artifact of the sequencing pipeline. Only TCR beta chains were sequenced in this cohort, and the absence of alpha or paired-chain data limited detectable features. In an earlier analysis of some 500 of the donors, most TCR beta V segments were observed in productive rearrangements about 87% or about 30% of the time, broadly matching IMGT annotations. Some 16 rarely observed V segments, including chromosome 9 orphons, were excluded from the earlier analysis of a few hundred of the donors because counts were too low. V-gene and J-gene trimming of TCR beta chains was associated with a missense DCLRE1C variant in a later genetic analysis, and the association was replicated in an independent cohort. In the study, around 160 TCR beta chains were listed as associated with cytomegalovirus. In a later analysis, around 17,000 TCR beta sequences were associated with specific HLA alleles at a false discovery rate of 0.05. Most TCR sequences were seen in very few donors, while some public TCRs were found in many individuals. Several of the top co-occurrence clusters appeared to be linked to parvovirus B19, influenza, CMV and Epstein-Barr virus, according to a later analysis. Roughly uniform sequencing depth across donors was assumed in presence/absence analyses, although this assumption may not hold.

In its sample, this clone was seen a few times. No cognate antigen has been identified for it. Per-base qualities were not stored, and no clone one base away is much larger. Here V drops 11 bases and J drops 3 bases, and the junction holds 1 base not matched to any gene. According to the germline V gene, CDR1 reads SNHLY and CDR2 reads FYNNEI. Measured from the cysteine to the phenylalanine, the CDR3 is 11 residues long. This entry keeps only the CDR3 DNA: 33 bases, framed from base 1. The cohort consisted of 650 to 700 healthy bone marrow donors. Cohort members were all nominally healthy when sampled, although unrecorded immune exposures were likely present. The donor tested CMV seropositive, placing the donor among the 250 to 300 seropositive members of the cohort. Each donor provided a peripheral blood sample, and peripheral blood mononuclear cells were used for TCR beta sequencing. Genomic DNA was extracted from the blood cell samples with the Qiagen DNeasy Blood Extraction Kit.

The library was obtained by the immunoSEQ multiplex PCR assay. A mixture of 60 forward primers for TCR Vbeta segments and 13 reverse primers for TCR Jbeta segments was used in the multiplex PCR. The CDR3 region of rearranged TCR beta genes was amplified from genomic DNA by a multiplex PCR assay. On the Illumina HiSeq System, the amplified TCR beta libraries were sequenced as 87-base-pair reads. Per the source publication's procedure: Across the roughly 670 repertoires, a later analysis counted some 81 million unique TCR beta chains, roughly 11 million of which were shared by at least two donors. To remove PCR and sequencing errors, raw reads were error-corrected and collapsed into unique sequences using a nearest-neighbor algorithm that merged closely related sequences. V, D and J gene segments were assigned by aligning CDR3 sequences to IMGT reference sequences. For a sequence to be retained, at least a six-nucleotide match to both a V gene segment and a J gene segment was required. Rearrangements were classified as productive when the CDR3 lacked stop codons and remained in frame with V and J, and all other rearrangements were classified as non-productive. CDR3 was defined according to IMGT convention as the region running from the second conserved V-encoded cysteine to the conserved J-encoded phenylalanine. In an earlier analysis of 550 to 650 of the donors, sequences lacking an unambiguous match to a single V gene segment were excluded. An earlier analysis of 550 to 650 of the donors classified V segments as functional when productive rearrangements were above 56.7% and as segregating when the standard deviation between donors was above 5%. A statistical classification framework was built for diagnosing cytomegalovirus status from the catalog of TCR beta chain sequences. A later analysis assigned V and J genes by comparing TCR nucleotide sequences with IMGT/GENE-DB human TR gene sequences. A later analysis assigned CDR3 sequences and most-parsimonious VDJ recombination scenarios with the TCRdist pipeline. In a later analysis, each TCR beta chain was defined by its CDR3 amino acid sequence together with its V-gene family, and reads lacking a unique V-gene family were excluded. As a way to deal with suspected cross-contamination and a sequencing artifact, a later analysis dropped 450 to 600 nucleotide sequences that were highly shared and had low generation probability. In a later analysis, a clonal expansion index was calculated for each public chain from normalized within-repertoire ranks of inferred template counts. Generation probabilities in a later analysis came from a VDJ recombination model fitted to out-of-frame rearrangements, and those results were checked against IGoR. A later analysis scored TCR-TCR, TCR-HLA and TCR-CMV co-occurrence with hypergeometric tests, applying a repertoire-size bias correction to TCR pairs. In a later analysis, false discovery rates were estimated by permuting HLA or CMV assignments 20 times. In a later analysis, co-occurring TCRs were grouped using DBSCAN, with TCRdist sequence similarity added in when clustering inside HLA-allele-positive subsets. For co-occurrence clustering, repertoires with fewer than 30,000 or more than 120,000 public chains were excluded, along with roughly 5 repertoires with anomalous nucleotide sharing. TCRdb re-hosts the immuneACCESS table, in-frame sequences only. Its copies lack some clones; in the studies checked, an unresolved V gene accounts for under half of them, and the cause for the rest is not known. From that table come the V and J calls and clone size; the DNA was used to work out D and trimming. The sample profile shows 150,000 to 200,000 clones; over 70% of them were found once. The ten largest clones add up to approximately 3.4% of the sample.

The chain is assembled from TRBV2 and TRBJ2-1, with TRBD2 matching 7 junction bases. This clonotype was obtained from a woman aged 45 to 65 in good health and CMV-seropositive. The specimen was PBMCs. The nucleotide sequence is TGTGCCGGCGGGGGCTACAATGAGCAGTTCTTC. Translated, it reads CAGGGYNEQFF.